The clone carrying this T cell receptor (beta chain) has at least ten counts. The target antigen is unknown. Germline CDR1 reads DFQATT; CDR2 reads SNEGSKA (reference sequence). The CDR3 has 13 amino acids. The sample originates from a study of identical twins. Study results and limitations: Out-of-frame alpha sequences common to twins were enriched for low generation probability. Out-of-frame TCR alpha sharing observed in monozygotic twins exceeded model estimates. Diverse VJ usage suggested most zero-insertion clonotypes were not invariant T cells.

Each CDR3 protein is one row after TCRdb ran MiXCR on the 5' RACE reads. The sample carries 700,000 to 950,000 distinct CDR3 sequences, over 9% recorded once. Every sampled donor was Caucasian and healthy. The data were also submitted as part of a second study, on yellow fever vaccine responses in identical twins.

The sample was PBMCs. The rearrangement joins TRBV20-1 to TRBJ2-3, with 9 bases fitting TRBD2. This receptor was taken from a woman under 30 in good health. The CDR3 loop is CSATSGSTDTQYF. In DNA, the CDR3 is TGCAGCGCCACTAGCGGGAGCACAGATACGCAGTATTTT.